The 28 T cell receptor beta chains presented below share a single source sample, sequenced in a study of vaccination and CD4 T cells after COVID-19. Scientists ran DNA taken from cultured CD4+ T cells through the Oncomine TCR Beta short-read assay for sequencing. TCRdb re-analysed the PCR reads in MiXCR, keeping a single row per CDR3 protein. The sample has about 18,000 distinct CDR3 sequences; around 48% are singletons. These receptors have no identified antigens. The treatment denotes: approximately 9-day PBMC culture with coronavirus spike peptide pools or control peptides (ViraFEST assay). Here the sequenced sample was CD4+ T cells from blood, cultured in vitro, taken before SARS-CoV-2 vaccination. The source is a human donor who had recovered from COVID-19.

This chain links TRBV28 with TRBJ1-1; D remains ambiguous. V was clipped by 5 bases and J by 4 bases, with 17 bases between them. Germline assignment: CDR1 MDHEN and CDR2 SYDVKM. This CDR3 is built from 15 residues. CDR3 coding DNA: TGTGCCAGCAGTGATGCTCCAGAGTCGGCCACTGAAGCTTTCTTT. This encodes CASSDAPESATEAFF.

Details on this clonotype: One end of the junction is discordant with germline, which a read error may explain. The chain carries TRBV20-1 and TRBJ1-4; D is unresolved. CDR3 length: 13 residues. In germline, CDR1 is DFQATT, CDR2 SNEGSKA (reference sequence). The CDR3 spells CSARVATNEKLFF. CDR3 nucleotide sequence: TGCAGTGCCAGAGTTGCAACTAATGAAAAACTGTTTTTT.

The chain uses TRBV27 and TRBJ1-5; the D gene is possibly TRBD1 (5 bases). V was shortened by 7 bases and J by 8 bases, with 24 bases between the two germline ends. The germline V gene has CDR1 MNHEY and CDR2 SMNVEV (reference sequence). The CDR3 runs 16 residues. The CDR3 nucleotides are TGTGCCAGCACCGCTATGGGACCGCGAGGGTTAAAGCCCCAGCATTTT. Amino acids: CASTAMGPRGLKPQHF.

This clonotype showed up just once. The chain recombines TRBV2 with TRBJ2-5; no definite D call. The CDR3 consists of 11 residues. The germline V and J ends were trimmed by 6 bases and 4 bases, with 6 bases remaining between them. In germline, CDR1 is SNHLY, CDR2 FYNNEI. The CDR3 coding sequence is TGTGCCAGCAGCGTGGCAGAGACCCAGTACTTC. Translating gives CASSVAETQYF.

The table lists this clonotype with a few counts. The chain recombines TRBV7-8 with TRBJ2-5; 12 bases line up with TRBD2. Germline V gene lookup returns CDR1 SGHVS and CDR2 FQNEAQ. This CDR3 is 19 amino acids long. Losses at the gene ends were 5 bases for V and 5 bases for J; bases not matched to a gene: 18. CDR3 sequence: CASSPSLRLAGGSMETQYF. The CDR3, as DNA: TGTGCCAGCAGCCCCAGTCTTCGGCTAGCGGGAGGGAGTATGGAGACCCAGTACTTC.

The V call is TRBV7-2, the J call TRBJ1-1; no reliable D call. Germline CDR1 reads SGHTA; CDR2 reads FQGNSA. The CDR3 runs to 15 residues. Between the trimmed V and J ends, which lost 10 bases and 1 base, there was a span of 19 bases. The DNA of the CDR3 is TGTGCCACCTCTCCTGACTTGCACCCGAACACTGAAGCTTTCTTT. It encodes CATSPDLHPNTEAFF.

The genes are TRBV20-1 and TRBJ1-5; maybe TRBD1 (6 bases). Looked up from germline, CDR1 is DFQATT and CDR2 is SNEGSKA (reference sequence). The CDR3 loop spans 14 amino acids. Trimming cost V 3 bases and J 2 bases, with 11 bases left between them. The DNA of the CDR3 is TGCAGTGCTAGTGTGGCAGGGGGCAATCAGCCCCAGCATTTT. Translated: CSASVAGGNQPQHF.

V usage is TRBV7-9 and J usage is TRBJ2-5; the D is unclear. The CDR3 has 13 amino acids. V was pared by 2 bases and J by 5 bases, with 9 bases between. Looked up from germline, CDR1 is SEHNR and CDR2 is FQNEAQ (reference sequence). CDR3 in DNA: TGTGCCAGCAGCTTATCGGCGTGGGAGACCCAGTACTTC. As protein: CASSLSAWETQYF. Complete variable domain (other parts from reference TRBV7-9 and TRBJ2-5): DTGVSQNPRHKITKRGQNVTFRCDPISEHNRLYWYRQTLGQGPEFLTYFQNEAQLEKSRLLSDRFSAERPKGSFSTLEIQRTEQGDSAMYLCASSLSAWETQYFGPGTRLLVL.

The chain links TRBV20-1 to TRBJ1-5; the D gene is possibly TRBD1 (6 bases). The CDR3 is 13 residues long. Trimming shortened V by 6 bases and J by 4 bases, and 13 bases separated the two germline ends. Germline-derived CDR1 and CDR2 are DFQATT and SNEGSKA (reference sequence). CDR3 nucleotides: TGCAGTGCAAATACAGGGTTAAATCAGCCCCAGCATTTT. Its translation is CSANTGLNQPQHF.

This clonotype was detected only once. This chain uses TRBV20-1 with TRBJ2-4; 9 bases align to TRBD1. This CDR3 comprises 16 residues. With 0 bases clipped from V and 7 bases from J, the junction kept 10 bases outside the gene matches. Germline V lookup: CDR1 DFQATT, CDR2 SNEGSKA (reference sequence). CDR3 sequence: CSARDKKGQGGNIQYF. The CDR3 DNA follows: TGCAGTGCTAGAGATAAAAAGGGACAGGGAGGGAACATTCAGTACTTC.

This clonotype has a single count. The rearrangement uses TRBV5-1 and TRBJ2-1, with 12 positions matching TRBD1. CDR1 and CDR2 from the germline V gene are SGHRS and YFSETQ. V was pared by 3 bases and J by 6 bases, with 4 bases of the junction left unmatched. The CDR3 loop spans 15 amino acids. The CDR3 sequence: CASSWAGQGANEQFF. The CDR3 DNA sequence: TGCGCCAGCAGCTGGGCGGGACAGGGGGCCAATGAGCAGTTCTTC.

The gene calls are TRBV6-2 or TRBV6-3 and TRBJ1-2; D might be TRBD1 (5 bases). This CDR3 comprises 12 residues. The germline V gene encodes CDR1 MNHEY and CDR2 SVGEGT. With 7 bases removed from V and 3 bases from J, the gap between germline ends came to 9 bases. The CDR3 region is CASNWGDYGYTF. DNA for the CDR3: TGTGCCAGCAACTGGGGGGACTATGGCTACACCTTC.

The chain has TRBV5-4 and TRBJ1-1; D ambiguous. This CDR3 has 13 residues. V lost 4 bases and J 4 bases, leaving 11 bases between the germline ends. The germline V gene has CDR1 SGHNT and CDR2 YYREEE (reference sequence). DNA for the CDR3: TGTGCCAGCAGCCCCAGGATTACCACTGAAGCTTTCTTT. This codes for CASSPRITTEAFF.

The chain is built from TRBV19 and TRBJ1-5; TRBD1 matches at 9 bases. CDR3 size: 15 residues. V was pared by 3 bases and J by 7 bases, with 7 bases of the junction left unmatched. Germline assignment: CDR1 LNHDA and CDR2 SQIVND (reference sequence). CDR3 region: CASSMGTGSDQPQHF. For the CDR3, the DNA is TGTGCCAGTAGTATGGGGACAGGGTCAGACCAGCCCCAGCATTTT.

The chain joins TRBV20-1 to TRBJ2-7, with a weak D call TRBD2 (6 bases). Germline CDR1 and CDR2: DFQATT and SNEGSKA (reference sequence). With 4 bases removed from V and 3 bases from J, the gap between germline ends came to 16 bases. The CDR3 consists of 14 residues. This CDR3 is CSAIWAGRNYEQYF. As DNA, the CDR3 is TGCAGTGCTATTTGGGCGGGGCGGAACTACGAGCAGTACTTC.

This rearrangement joins TRBV7-2 to TRBJ2-2, with D possibly TRBD1 on 7 matching bases. This CDR3 spans 15 amino acids. Germline loops: CDR1 SGHTA, CDR2 FQGNSA. Between the trimmed V and J ends, which lost 4 bases and 7 bases, there was a span of 16 bases. The CDR3 spells CASSSDRRGVGELFF. The CDR3 bases are TGTGCCAGCAGCTCGGACAGGAGGGGGGTCGGGGAGCTGTTTTTT.

The chain couples TRBV10-3 to TRBJ2-5; 9 bases are shared with TRBD1. V was clipped by 6 bases and J by 4 bases; unmatched bases: 0. This CDR3 is built from 12 residues. The V gene's germline CDR1 is ENHRY and CDR2 SYGVKD. CDR3 DNA: TGTGCCATCAGGGGACAGGGAGAGACCCAGTACTTC. It codes for CAIRGQGETQYF.

This clonotype was detected once. This chain connects TRBV12-3 or TRBV12-4 to TRBJ1-2; 7 positions agree with TRBD1. The CDR3 sequence is 15 residues long. V dropped 1 base and J dropped 5; count of bases not matched to a gene: 7. The CDR3: CASSLDRGPLYGYTF. The CDR3 coding sequence is TGTGCCAGCAGTTTAGACAGGGGCCCCCTGTATGGCTACACCTTC.

This chain links TRBV27 with TRBJ2-1; D may be TRBD1 or TRBD2 (6 bases each). Germline V lookup: CDR1 MNHEY, CDR2 SMNVEV (reference sequence). The V and J ends lost 3 bases and 0 bases respectively, with 12 bases between them. This CDR3 contains 16 residues. CDR3 residues: CASSLYGGVSYNEQFF. CDR3 DNA: TGTGCCAGCAGTTTGTACGGGGGCGTCTCCTACAATGAGCAGTTCTTC.

V is TRBV10-1 and J is TRBJ2-1; unclear D gene. The CDR3 has 13 amino acids. Per the germline V gene, CDR1 is WNHNN and CDR2 is SYGVQD (reference sequence). The V and J ends lost 0 bases and 12 bases respectively, with 12 bases between them. Written as DNA, the CDR3 is TGCGCCAGCAGTGAGTCGATTCAATCGGGGCAGTTCTTC. Amino acid sequence: CASSESIQSGQFF.

The chain carries TRBV20-1 and TRBJ2-5; 10 bases line up with TRBD1. The CDR3 runs to 14 residues. J lost 3 bases, V lost 4 bases, and 5 bases had no gene match. The V gene's germline CDR1 is DFQATT and CDR2 SNEGSKA (reference sequence). CDR3 DNA sequence: TGCAGTGCTACCGGGACAGGGGTGGAAGAGACCCAGTACTTC. Translating it yields CSATGTGVEETQYF.

This clonotype is large in the sample. This chain joins TRBV7-2 and TRBJ2-7; D possibly matches TRBD1 or TRBD2 (6 bases each). V was clipped by 1 base and J by 0 bases, with 13 bases between them. The germline CDR1 and CDR2 sequences are SGHTA and FQGNSA. There are 16 residues in the CDR3. In DNA form, the CDR3 reads TGTGCCAGCAGCTTAGAATCGGGGGCGAGCTCCTACGAGCAGTACTTC. Its protein is CASSLESGASSYEQYF.

The chain employs TRBV7-9 and TRBJ1-6; D uncertain. V was pared by 1 base and J by 9 bases, with 7 bases between. There are 13 residues in the CDR3. Looked up from germline, CDR1 is SEHNR and CDR2 is FQNEAQ (reference sequence). The CDR3 spells CASSLVQLSPLHF. CDR3 sequence (DNA): TGTGCCAGCAGCTTAGTCCAGCTTTCACCCCTCCACTTT.

The J gene is TRBJ1-1, the V gene TRBV11-3, with D possibly being TRBD1 (5 bases). There are 17 residues in the CDR3. Deletions cut 0 bases from V and 4 bases from J, with 18 bases between. Per the germline V gene, CDR1 is SGHNT and CDR2 is YENEEA. This CDR3 is CASSLEVMGREVTEAFF. DNA of the CDR3: TGTGCCAGCAGCTTAGAAGTAATGGGCAGGGAAGTCACTGAAGCTTTCTTT.

Points on this clonotype: The junction departs from germline at one end; a sequencing error may be responsible. In DNA form, the CDR3 reads TGTGCCAGCAGCCCCACCGGTTCGAGCCACCCCCCCTTC. Protein sequence: CASSPTGSSHPPF. V and J are TRBV7-9 and TRBJ1-2; D uncertain. Germline CDR1 reads SEHNR; CDR2 reads FQNEAQ (reference sequence). The CDR3 runs 13 residues.

J is TRBJ2-3 and V is TRBV7-3, with 9 bases identical to TRBD2. The CDR3 loop spans 15 amino acids. CDR1 is SGHTA, CDR2 FQGTGA, per germline. V shed 1 base and J 5 bases; nucleotides not matched to a gene: 4. This CDR3 reads CASSLNAGGVDTQYF. DNA of the CDR3: TGTGCCAGCAGCTTAAATGCGGGAGGGGTAGATACGCAGTATTTT.

In its sample, this clonotype was seen a few times. This chain links TRBV6-1 with TRBJ1-2; D is ambiguous. The ends were cut back, 3 bases at V and 8 bases at J, with 16 bases in the middle. This CDR3 has 14 amino acids. Germline CDR1 MNHNS, CDR2 SASEGT. The CDR3 loop is CASSESARSIGYTF. The CDR3 bases are TGTGCCAGCAGTGAGAGCGCCCGCTCAATCGGCTACACCTTC.

This clonotype was seen once. The V gene is TRBV27, the J gene TRBJ2-2; D possibly uses TRBD1 or TRBD2 (6 bases each). Trimming removed 5 bases at V and 12 bases at J, with 19 bases between. Germline V CDR1 and CDR2: MNHEY, SMNVEV (reference sequence). The CDR3 is 14 amino acids. The chain's CDR3 is CASSITGGSIKLFF. The DNA for the CDR3 is TGTGCCAGCAGTATTACCGGGGGCAGTATTAAGCTGTTTTTT.